This T cell receptor beta chain was sequenced during a study of early T cells in non-severe SARS-CoV-2 infection listed by TCRdb under 2021. Turning to the overall study: TCR sequencing used bulk RNA from unsorted whole blood, so alpha and beta chains could not be paired. Study-wide findings and limitations: VDJdb matching was skewed toward anti-spike CD8 responses, so virus-specific expansions were likely underestimated and private and CD4 specificities were missed.

Library creation used 5' RACE. Sequenced using a NextSeq 500. The TCR library protocol attached unique molecular identifiers to individual cDNA molecules to correct for sequencing error and PCR bias. Both TCR alpha and beta chains were sequenced, and tight co-correlation was observed between alpha and beta sequence abundances in each sample. In the paper's pipeline: Decombinator V4 was used to annotate the V gene, J gene and CDR3 of the TCR sequences. TCRs were defined as expanded if a significant change between any two time points was detected under a Poisson model with p below 0.0001. TCR abundances were normalised to the total number of TCRs sequenced per sample and expressed as counts per million. MAIT TCRs were defined by TRAV1-2 paired with TRAJ12, TRAJ20 or TRAJ33, and iNKT TCRs by TRAV10 paired with TRAJ18. VDJdb, accessed 1 November 2021, was searched for CMV, EBV and SARS-CoV-2 annotated TCRs, excluding TCRs annotated for multiple antigens. Starting from the raw public reads, TCRdb applied fastp trimming at Q25, assembled clones with MiXCR and retained in-frame beta chains. Rows with one shared CDR3 protein collapse into an entry with the most common genes and DNA. What appears here as the V and J calls and clone size reflects TCRdb's work, not the paper's. This sample holds over 95,000 distinct CDR3 sequences; 16% were observed only once. The leading ten clones occupy 0.95% to 1.5% of the sample.

This clonotype has a handful of counts. Its antigen remains unidentified. Base qualities are not provided; no much larger clone lies one nucleotide away. Taken from the germline V gene, the CDR1 and CDR2 loops are MDHEN and SYDVKM. Including the terminal cysteine and phenylalanine, the CDR3 comprises 15 residues. Only the CDR3 region is kept as DNA, spanning 45 bases read in frame from base 1. Trimmed from V: 3 bases; trimmed from J: 7 bases; junction bases lacking a gene match: 9. A case-control design nested within a healthcare worker cohort in London, UK, was used, with weekly nasopharyngeal swab PCR tests and blood sampling performed. Between 23 and 31 March 2020, the week of the UK lockdown, healthcare workers were enrolled and then followed up weekly for as long as 16 weeks.

Sequences were obtained from whole blood. The chain joins TRBV28 to TRBJ2-7, with 10 junctional bases fitting TRBD2. The clonotype originates from an adult who was a healthcare worker with PCR-confirmed SARS-CoV-2 infection or an uninfected control (not recorded which). The nucleotides are TGTGCCAGCAGTTTTGTTAGCGGGAGGACTTCGGAGCAGTACTTC. Translated, it reads CASSFVSGRTSEQYF.